These 27 T cell receptor beta chains originate from one sample sequenced in a study of beta chain features in type 1 diabetes. The isolated RNA, all of it, was reverse transcribed, so expressed TCRB transcripts were what got sequenced. This table comes from immunoSEQ multiplex PCR, and its TCRdb copy is limited to in-frame clones, with some not included. The sample records about 40,000 clones, roughly 50% being singletons. The sequencing input was central memory CD4+ T cells from blood. The source is a woman between 18 and 30 years old in good health.

V and J are TRBV5-4 and TRBJ2-5, with D unresolved. Germline CDR1 reads SGHNT; CDR2 reads YYREEE (reference sequence). With 2 bases removed from V and 4 bases from J, the gap between germline ends came to 9 bases. The CDR3 covers 13 residues. For the CDR3, the DNA is TGTGCCAGCAGCTTCGGGTATGGAGAGACCCAGTACTTC. It specifies CASSFGYGETQYF.

The CDR3 sequence is CASSAPRGEVRYNEQFF. The CDR3 nucleotides are TGTGCCAGCAGTGCACCCCGGGGGGAGGTACGCTACAATGAGCAGTTCTTC. The V gene is TRBV25-1, the J gene TRBJ2-1; 7 nucleotides align to TRBD2. CDR1 MGHDK and CDR2 SYGVNS come from the germline V gene. Trimming took 4 bases from V and 3 from J; bases not matched to a gene: 12. This CDR3 contains 17 residues.

The chain joins TRBV9 to TRBJ1-1; no clear D gene. V lost 0 bases to trimming and J lost 1 base, with 10 bases between them. The CDR3 spans 15 residues. The V gene's germline CDR1 is SGDLS and CDR2 YYNGEE. CDR3 amino acids: CASSVVALENTEAFF. CDR3 bases: TGTGCCAGCAGCGTAGTGGCCCTAGAGAACACTGAAGCTTTCTTT. The full variable domain, completed using reference TRBV9 and TRBJ1-1, is DSGVTQTPKHLITATGQRVTLRCSPRSGDLSVYWYQQSLDQGLQFLIQYYNGEERAKGNILERFSAQQFPDLHSELNLSSLELGDSALYFCASSVVALENTEAFFGQGTRLTVV.

There are a few counts of this clone. The genes are TRBV7-2 and TRBJ2-3, with TRBD2 matching over 7 bases. Trimming cost V 5 bases and J 0 bases; bases outside gene matches: 5. CDR1 is SGHTA, CDR2 FQGNSA, per germline. The CDR3 runs to 15 residues. CDR3 DNA sequence: TGTGCCAGCAGCCTTAGCGGGCGTAGCACAGATACGCAGTATTTT. This translates into CASSLSGRSTDTQYF.

V and J are TRBV11-3 and TRBJ2-5; D not resolved. The CDR3 has 13 residues. Per germline, CDR1 SGHNT and CDR2 YENEEA. Trimming removed 6 bases from V and 5 bases from J, with 13 bases in between. This CDR3 is CASSRTVGETQYF. Here the CDR3 DNA reads TGTGCCAGCAGTCGCACAGTCGGCGAGACCCAGTACTTC.

The rearrangement joins TRBV5-1 to TRBJ2-1, with TRBD1 matching 8 bases. Germline CDR1 reads SGHRS; CDR2 reads YFSETQ. The CDR3 totals 15 residues. J was trimmed by 6 bases and V by 4 bases; bases with no gene match: 9. The CDR3 sequence is CASSTGTGSRNEQFF. The CDR3 DNA reads TGCGCCAGCAGCACCGGGACAGGTTCGCGCAATGAGCAGTTCTTC.

The table lists this clone with a count of one. The chain links TRBV5-1 to TRBJ2-3; TRBD1 aligns across 7 bases. This CDR3 is built from 17 residues. In germline, CDR1 is SGHRS, CDR2 YFSETQ. The junction had 16 bases not matched to a gene; V was cut back by 4 bases and J by 5 bases. The CDR3 sequence: CASSPGLGRGFLDTQYF. The CDR3 DNA reads as TGCGCCAGCAGCCCCGGTCTGGGCAGGGGGTTCCTAGATACGCAGTATTTT.

The rearrangement uses TRBV2 and TRBJ1-2; D perhaps matches TRBD1 (6 bases). The CDR3 totals 13 residues. The germline V gene encodes CDR1 SNHLY and CDR2 FYNNEI. Deletions cut 7 bases from V and 4 bases from J, with 13 bases between. The CDR3 region is CASKGDTSYGYTF. CDR3 nucleotide sequence: TGTGCCAGCAAAGGGGACACAAGCTATGGCTACACCTTC.

This clone was detected a few times. The chain employs TRBV18 and TRBJ1-5; no firm D call. Looked up from germline, CDR1 is KGHSH and CDR2 is LQKENI. The CDR3 length is 16 residues. The ends were cut back, 2 bases at V and 8 bases at J, with 19 bases in the middle. DNA of the CDR3: TGTGCCAGCTCACCAAACCCTCGGGGAATGGAGGAGCCCCAGCATTTT. This translates into CASSPNPRGMEEPQHF.

The genes are TRBV19 and TRBJ2-1, with 14 bases lining up with TRBD2. J was trimmed by 0 bases and V by 4 bases; bases with no gene match: 5. Germline V gene lookup returns CDR1 LNHDA and CDR2 SQIVND (reference sequence). CDR3 length: 18 residues. The CDR3 is CASSRLGTSGSSYNEQFF. Here the CDR3 DNA reads TGTGCCAGTAGTAGGTTAGGGACTAGCGGGAGCTCCTACAATGAGCAGTTCTTC.

This clone showed up just a few times. The chain has TRBV4-1 and TRBJ1-2; D perhaps matches TRBD1 (5 bases). Germline loops: CDR1 MGHRA, CDR2 YSYEKL. Between the trimmed V and J ends, which lost 1 base and 7 bases, there was a span of 22 bases. This CDR3 is 17 amino acids long. CDR3 in amino acids: CASSQVGSHGGVGGYTF. The CDR3 DNA sequence: TGCGCCAGCAGCCAAGTTGGGAGTCACGGGGGTGTGGGTGGCTACACCTTC.

This clone was counted only a few times. The chain couples TRBV27 to TRBJ2-3, with D hard to call. V dropped 6 bases and J dropped 3 bases, with 16 bases sitting between them. Germline CDR1 reads MNHEY; CDR2 reads SMNVEV (reference sequence). CDR3 length equals 15 residues. The DNA for the CDR3 is TGTGCCAGCAGCTTAAGTGCGGTCACAACAGATACGCAGTATTTT. This gives the protein CASSLSAVTTDTQYF.

The genes are TRBV5-4 and TRBJ2-5, with 11 bases aligning to TRBD2. Germline V gives CDR1 SGHNT, CDR2 YYREEE (reference sequence). The V gene end was trimmed by 0 bases and the J gene end by 5 bases; junction bases not matched to a gene: 3. The CDR3 sequence is 15 residues long. The CDR3 DNA sequence: TGTGCCAGCAGCTTGGTTAGCGGGGGGGCGGAGACCCAGTACTTC. As protein: CASSLVSGGAETQYF.

The genes are TRBV5-5 and TRBJ2-1; 10 positions match TRBD2. J lost 6 bases, V lost 0 bases, and 6 bases had no gene match. The CDR3 has 16 residues. In germline, CDR1 is SGHKS, CDR2 YYEKEE (reference sequence). CDR3 amino acids: CASSLAPSGRVNEQFF. The CDR3 DNA reads TGTGCCAGCAGCTTGGCCCCAAGCGGGAGGGTCAATGAGCAGTTCTTC.

The genes are TRBV20-1 and TRBJ2-7; no definite D call. Germline values: CDR1 DFQATT, CDR2 SNEGSKA (reference sequence). The CDR3 extends over 11 amino acids. Written as DNA, the CDR3 is TGCAGCGCGGTCGATGACTACGAGCAGTACTTC. Amino acids: CSAVDDYEQYF.

The table lists this clone with a few counts. V and J are TRBV6-1 and TRBJ1-2; TRBD1 matches at 8 bases. J was trimmed by 4 bases and V by 4 bases; bases with no gene match: 5. The CDR3 has 14 amino acids. Looked up from germline, CDR1 is MNHNS and CDR2 is SASEGT. The CDR3 DNA reads TGTGCCAGCAGTGCAAGTACAGGGGGCTATGGCTACACCTTC. Translated, it gives CASSASTGGYGYTF.

The chain has TRBV7-8 and TRBJ1-1; D is possibly TRBD1 (6 bases). This CDR3 comprises 14 residues. Trimming cost V 6 bases and J 1 base, with 12 bases left between them. The germline gives CDR1 SGHVS, CDR2 FQNEAQ. CDR3 bases: TGTGCCAGCAGACAACTCAGGGGGAACACTGAAGCTTTCTTT. Its translation is CASRQLRGNTEAFF.

This clone was seen a few times. The chain employs TRBV11-2 and TRBJ2-1, with TRBD2 matching 9 bases. CDR3 length: 15 amino acids. CDR1 SGHAT and CDR2 FQNNGV come from the germline V gene. J was trimmed by 4 bases and V by 1 base; bases with no gene match: 2. The CDR3 DNA sequence: TGTGCCAGCAGCTTAGGCGGGGGGGTATACAATGAGCAGTTCTTC. This encodes CASSLGGGVYNEQFF. Complete variable domain (other parts from reference TRBV11-2 and TRBJ2-1): EAGVAQSPRYKIIEKRQSVAFWCNPISGHATLYWYQQILGQGPKLLIQFQNNGVVDDSQLPKDRFSAERLKGVDSTLKIQPAKLEDSAVYLCASSLGGGVYNEQFFGPGTRLTVL.

This clone was recorded only once. J is TRBJ1-1 and V is TRBV20-1, with D perhaps TRBD1 (5 bases). The length of the CDR3 is 11 residues. The V end was cut by 7 bases, the J end by 6 bases, with 12 bases between. Germline V gives CDR1 DFQATT, CDR2 SNEGSKA (reference sequence). The CDR3 loop is CSVRTPSEAFF. The CDR3 DNA is TGCAGTGTGCGGACACCCTCTGAAGCTTTCTTT.

The genes are TRBV6-5 and TRBJ1-6; 7 positions match TRBD1. Germline CDR1 is MNHEY and CDR2 is SVGAGI. The CDR3 covers 16 residues. J lost 7 bases, V lost 4 bases, and 10 bases had no gene match. CDR3 coding DNA: TGTGCCAGCAGTTTGAGACAGGGTGTAGAGAATTCACCCCTCCACTTT. Its protein is CASSLRQGVENSPLHF.

V usage is TRBV11-2 and J usage is TRBJ2-3; 11 bases match TRBD2. V dropped 4 bases and J dropped 6; count of bases not matched to a gene: 6. CDR1 and CDR2 (germline): SGHAT, FQNNGV. The CDR3 runs 15 residues. The CDR3 here is CASSSLSGGVDTQYF. The CDR3, as DNA: TGTGCCAGCAGCTCCCTTAGCGGGGGGGTCGATACGCAGTATTTT.

The rearrangement links TRBV6-1 to TRBJ2-7; 7 positions match TRBD1. Germline CDR1 reads MNHNS; CDR2 reads SASEGT. The CDR3 is 15 residues long. Unmatched junction bases numbered 4, after V lost 0 bases and J lost 2 bases. CDR3 protein: CASSEANRGAYEQYF. In nucleotides, the CDR3 is TGTGCCAGCAGTGAAGCGAACAGGGGCGCCTACGAGCAGTACTTC.

This clone was counted between two and nine times. This CDR3 reads CASGLYPGQSAQYF. CDR3 sequence (DNA): TGTGCTAGTGGTTTGTACCCCGGACAGTCGGCGCAGTATTTT. This chain links TRBV12-5 with TRBJ2-3; weak D call: TRBD1 (6 bases). CDR1 and CDR2 from the germline V gene are LGHNT and FRNRAP. The CDR3 loop spans 14 amino acids. Trimming stripped 2 bases from V and 10 bases from J, with 16 bases between.

This sequence joins TRBV7-6 and TRBJ2-2; 7 positions match TRBD2. CDR3 length equals 16 residues. J lost 2 bases, V lost 3 bases, and 6 bases had no gene match. Germline V lookup: CDR1 SGHVS, CDR2 FNYEAQ. The CDR3 DNA follows: TGTGCCAGCAGCTTTCTCGGACTAGGCAACACCGGGGAGCTGTTTTTT. Its translation: CASSFLGLGNTGELFF.

The chain couples TRBV5-4 to TRBJ1-6; D gene unclear. V lost 1 base to trimming and J lost 10 bases, with 9 bases between them. This CDR3 comprises 13 residues. CDR1 is SGHNT and CDR2 is YYREEE in the germline V gene (reference sequence). The CDR3 protein is CASSLNPGSPLHF. In nucleotides, the CDR3 is TGTGCCAGCAGCTTGAATCCAGGCTCACCCCTCCACTTT. Combining the CDR3 with reference TRBV5-4 and TRBJ1-6 gives the whole variable domain ETGVTQSPTHLIKTRGQQVTLRCSSQSGHNTVSWYQQALGQGPQFIFQYYREEENGRGNFPPRFSGLQFPNYSSELNVNALELDDSALYLCASSLNPGSPLHFGNGTRLTVT.

V gene TRBV6-6 combines with J gene TRBJ1-2; D is ambiguous. The V end was cut by 8 bases, the J end by 3 bases, with 13 bases between. The CDR3 has 13 residues. Germline V gene lookup returns CDR1 MNHNY and CDR2 SVGAGI (reference sequence). The CDR3 sequence is CASSEGGDYGYTF. DNA of the CDR3: TGTGCCAGCTCTGAGGGTGGAGACTATGGCTACACCTTC.

This chain uses TRBV6-5 with TRBJ1-5, with 9 bases aligning to TRBD1. With 10 bases clipped from V and 3 bases from J, the junction kept 7 bases outside the gene matches. Germline CDR1 reads MNHEY; CDR2 reads SVGAGI. This CDR3 is built from 14 residues. CDR3 in DNA: TGTGCCACCGGGGACAGGGAGAACAATCAGCCCCAGCATTTT. It translates to CATGDRENNQPQHF.